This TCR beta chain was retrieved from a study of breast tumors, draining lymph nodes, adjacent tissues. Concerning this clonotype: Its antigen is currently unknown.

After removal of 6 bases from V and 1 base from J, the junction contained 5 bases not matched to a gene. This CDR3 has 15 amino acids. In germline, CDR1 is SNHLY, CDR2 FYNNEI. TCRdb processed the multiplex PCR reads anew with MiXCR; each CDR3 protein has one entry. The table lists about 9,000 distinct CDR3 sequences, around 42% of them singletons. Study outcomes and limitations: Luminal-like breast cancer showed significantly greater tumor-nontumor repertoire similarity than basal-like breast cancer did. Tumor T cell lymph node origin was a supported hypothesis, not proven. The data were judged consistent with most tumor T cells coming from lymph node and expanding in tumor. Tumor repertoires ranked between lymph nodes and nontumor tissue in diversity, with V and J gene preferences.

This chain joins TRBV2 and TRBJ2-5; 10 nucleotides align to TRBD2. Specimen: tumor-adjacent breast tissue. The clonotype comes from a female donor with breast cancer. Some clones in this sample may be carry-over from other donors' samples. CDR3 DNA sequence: TGTGCCAGCAGGTCCCTAGCGGGAGCCCAAGAGACCCAGTACTTC. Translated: CASRSLAGAQETQYF.